This TCR beta chain was profiled in a study of T cell responses to AZD1222 COVID-19 vaccine. Study findings and constraints: Reportedly, close to half of spike-specific TCRs are directed against unmutated variant regions.

Trimming removed 1 base at V and 0 bases at J, with 9 bases between. CDR1 and CDR2 from the germline V gene are SGHAT and FQNNGV. The CDR3 length is 16 residues. About this clone: No antigen is known for it.

Produced via immunoSEQ multiplex PCR; TCRdb's table is partial and in-frame only. The sample includes 150,000 to 200,000 clones, 94% seen only once; the top ten take under 6%. The TCR comes from an adult who received the AZD1222 COVID-19 vaccine. The gene calls are TRBV11-2 and TRBJ2-2; tentatively, D is TRBD2 (6 bases). Here the sequenced sample was peripheral blood, taken 28 days after the second AZD1222 dose. CDR3: CASSLGAGTNTGELFF. The CDR3 region has the DNA TGTGCCAGCAGCTTAGGGGCGGGGACGAACACCGGGGAGCTGTTTTTT. Complete variable domain (other parts from reference TRBV11-2 and TRBJ2-2): EAGVAQSPRYKIIEKRQSVAFWCNPISGHATLYWYQQILGQGPKLLIQFQNNGVVDDSQLPKDRFSAERLKGVDSTLKIQPAKLEDSAVYLCASSLGAGTNTGELFFGEGSRLTVL.